Reported below is one T cell receptor (beta chain). This specimen comes from a study of blood T cell repertoires in COVID-19. Across the whole study: COVID-19 samples from acute and convalescent phases originated in the United States, Italy and Spain. Sample material is recorded as cDNA or gDNA derived from T cells, B-cell-depleted T cells, or PBMCs.

In the source study's methods: Estimation of nucleated cell counts was performed using reference gene primer amplification. Sequencing was performed with immunoSEQ multiplex PCR; in TCRdb, only in-frame clones are kept and a portion is missing. V and J calls and clone size are copied from that table; D and trimming were computed from the DNA. The sample holds about 4,300 clones, around 80% seen once. The V end lost 0 bases, the J end lost 1 base, and 17 bases lay between the germline ends. Germline V gives CDR1 SGHRS, CDR2 YFSETQ. The CDR3 loop spans 18 amino acids. The chain uses TRBV5-1 and TRBJ2-1; TRBD1 might be the D (6 bases). The sequencing sample was made of peripheral blood. This clonotype was obtained from a human donor with active or convalescent COVID-19. The donor label of this sample is uncertain. CDR3 amino acids: CASSLGGLATFSYNEQFF. DNA of the CDR3: TGCGCCAGCAGCTTGGGGGGGCTCGCTACTTTTTCCTACAATGAGCAGTTCTTC.